The entry that follows covers one T cell receptor beta chain sequence. This record comes from a study of T cell changes during pregnancy in multiple sclerosis. TCRdb's copy holds only in-frame clones and misses some; the assay was immunoSEQ multiplex PCR. The table records 40,000 or so clones, more than 80% of them present only once. The CDR3 is 16 residues long. This receptor was obtained from a female donor with multiple sclerosis, enrolled in a pregnancy study. Sequenced here: CD4+ T cells from peripheral blood mononuclear cells, sampled in the third trimester of pregnancy. This chain uses TRBV21-1 with TRBJ2-7; TRBD1 is taken as the D call from the table, unchecked against the DNA. TRBV21-1 is a listed pseudogene. The CDR3 coding sequence is TGTGCCAGCAGCCAAGAGGGACAGGGACCCTCCTACGAGCAGTACTTC. This codes for CASSQEGQGPSYEQYF.